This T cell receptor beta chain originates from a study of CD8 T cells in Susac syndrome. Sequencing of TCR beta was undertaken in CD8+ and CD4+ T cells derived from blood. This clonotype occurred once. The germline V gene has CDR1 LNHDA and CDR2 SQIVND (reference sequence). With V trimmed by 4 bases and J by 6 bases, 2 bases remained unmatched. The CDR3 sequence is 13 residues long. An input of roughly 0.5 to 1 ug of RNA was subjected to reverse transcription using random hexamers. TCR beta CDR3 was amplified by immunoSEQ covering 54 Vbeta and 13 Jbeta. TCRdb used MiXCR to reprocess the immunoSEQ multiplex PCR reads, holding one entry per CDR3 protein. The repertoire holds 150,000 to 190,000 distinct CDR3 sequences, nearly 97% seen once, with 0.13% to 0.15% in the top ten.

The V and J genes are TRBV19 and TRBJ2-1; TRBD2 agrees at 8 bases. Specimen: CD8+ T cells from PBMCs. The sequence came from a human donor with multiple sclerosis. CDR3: CASSSGGTNEQFF. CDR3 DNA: TGTGCCAGTAGTAGCGGGGGGACCAATGAGCAGTTCTTC.